The T cell receptor beta chain described here comes from a study of T-cell reconstitution after alpha-beta-depleted transplantation in children. Germline-derived CDR1 and CDR2 are SGHNT and YYREEE (reference sequence). The CDR3 is 18 amino acids. V trimming: 0 bases; J trimming: 3 bases; junction bases outside the gene matches: 7. The table lists this clonotype with a count of one. During its preparation, the TCRbeta library received unique molecular identifiers. One entry per CDR3 protein, called by TCRdb with MiXCR from the PCR reads. Seen here are around 530,000 distinct CDR3 sequences, 32% observed once, and the top ten hold roughly 2.5%.

The starting material was PBMCs from the stem cell graft donor, obtained from the stem cell graft. The sequence came from a human donor who donated a stem cell graft to a child with aplastic anemia. V usage is TRBV5-4 and J usage is TRBJ2-1; 12 bases agree with TRBD2. CDR3 sequence (DNA): TGTGCCAGCAGCTTGGAATTTTCGGGACTAGCGGGCTACAATGAGCAGTTCTTC. Protein sequence: CASSLEFSGLAGYNEQFF. The variable domain in full, with the rest retrieved from reference TRBV5-4 and TRBJ2-1, is ETGVTQSPTHLIKTRGQQVTLRCSSQSGHNTVSWYQQALGQGPQFIFQYYREEENGRGNFPPRFSGLQFPNYSSELNVNALELDDSALYLCASSLEFSGLAGYNEQFFGPGTRLTVL.